The next 20 T cell receptor beta chains were all read from a single sample in a study of cytomegalovirus exposure and HLA in healthy donors. Researchers ran the PCR with 60 Vbeta and 13 Jbeta primers. TCRdb's copy holds only in-frame clones and misses some; the assay was immunoSEQ multiplex PCR. The sample carries some 140,000 clones, over 65% recorded once. Sequencing used PBMCs. These receptors all stem from a man in his thirties or forties in good health and CMV-seronegative.

V usage is TRBV6-1 and J usage is TRBJ1-4; D may be TRBD1 (6 bases). Germline V gene data show CDR1 as MNHNS and CDR2 as SASEGT. CDR3 length: 14 amino acids. V was clipped by 7 bases and J by 5 bases, with 14 bases between them. In nucleotides, the CDR3 is TGTGCCAGCATTCTCGACGGACAGAATGAAAAACTGTTTTTT. Translating it yields CASILDGQNEKLFF.

This chain joins TRBV19 and TRBJ1-5; 10 nucleotides line up with TRBD1. The CDR3 has 14 amino acids. After removal of 6 bases from V and 7 bases from J, the junction contained 6 bases not matched to a gene. Per the germline V gene, CDR1 is LNHDA and CDR2 is SQIVND (reference sequence). The DNA of the CDR3 is TGTGCCAGTAGCTCGGACAGGGGGAAACAGCCCCAGCATTTT. Its protein product is CASSSDRGKQPQHF.

The chain has TRBV6-5 and TRBJ2-1; 7 bases are shared with TRBD1. Germline V gene lookup returns CDR1 MNHEY and CDR2 SVGAGI. This CDR3 has 14 amino acids. V gave up 6 bases and J gave up 3 bases; unmatched junction bases: 5. The CDR3 DNA reads as TGTGCCAGCAGCACAGGGGTCAACTACAATGAGCAGTTCTTC. It specifies CASSTGVNYNEQFF.

This chain joins TRBV25-1 and TRBJ1-2, with TRBD1 matching 9 bases. The V and J ends lost 2 bases and 8 bases, in that order; junction bases with no gene match: 6. This CDR3 spans 14 amino acids. The germline V gene encodes CDR1 MGHDK and CDR2 SYGVNS. The DNA of the CDR3 is TGTGCCAGCAGTGAAGGGGGGACAGGGACCGGCTACACCTTC. It encodes CASSEGGTGTGYTF.

This chain links TRBV7-9 with TRBJ2-3, with 7 positions matching TRBD1. Trimming took 5 bases from V and 0 from J; bases not matched to a gene: 5. CDR1 SEHNR and CDR2 FQNEAQ come from the germline V gene (reference sequence). CDR3 size: 15 residues. This chain's CDR3 is CASSLPTGSTDTQYF. The CDR3 nucleotides are TGTGCCAGCAGCCTCCCGACAGGGAGCACAGATACGCAGTATTTT.

CDR3 protein: CASSIQGSNTEAFF. CDR3 in DNA: TGTGCCAGCAGCATACAGGGTTCGAACACTGAAGCTTTCTTT. The chain joins TRBV7-9 to TRBJ1-1, with a possible D match to TRBD1 (6 bases). CDR3 length: 14 residues. V lost 5 bases and J lost 1, with 11 bases in between. Germline V gene lookup returns CDR1 SEHNR and CDR2 FQNEAQ (reference sequence).

The gene calls are TRBV5-1 and TRBJ2-1; 8 nucleotides align to TRBD1. The CDR3 is made up of 14 amino acids. Germline values: CDR1 SGHRS, CDR2 YFSETQ. V was pared by 3 bases and J by 6 bases, with 5 bases of the junction left unmatched. This CDR3 reads CASSYRGDGNEQFF. The DNA of the CDR3 is TGCGCCAGCAGCTACAGGGGGGATGGCAATGAGCAGTTCTTC.

As to this clone: A read error may account for a junction end that differs from germline. V and J are TRBV25-1 and TRBJ1-2; possible D gene TRBD1, 6 bases. This CDR3 is built from 13 residues. In germline, CDR1 is MGHDK, CDR2 SYGVNS. As DNA, the CDR3 is TGTGCCAGCAGTGATACAGGGCCCTTTGGACTCCCCTTC. This gives the protein CASSDTGPFGLPF.

V usage is TRBV5-4 and J usage is TRBJ2-3; the match to TRBD1 covers 8 bases. Losses at the gene ends were 4 bases for V and 0 bases for J; bases not matched to a gene: 16. The V gene's germline CDR1 is SGHNT and CDR2 YYREEE (reference sequence). This CDR3 has 19 amino acids. CDR3 protein: CASSAWTGMGSPSTDTQYF. CDR3 sequence (DNA): TGTGCCAGCAGCGCCTGGACAGGGATGGGCTCTCCTAGCACAGATACGCAGTATTTT.

J is TRBJ2-7 and V is TRBV6-5; TRBD1 matches at 9 bases. Trimming took 5 bases from V and 2 from J; bases not matched to a gene: 7. There are 15 residues in the CDR3. CDR1 and CDR2 from the germline V gene are MNHEY and SVGAGI. Here the CDR3 reads CASSLTGTGTYEQYF. The CDR3 DNA sequence: TGTGCCAGCAGTCTCACCGGGACAGGGACCTACGAGCAGTACTTC.

Only a few counts were recorded for this clone. The chain couples TRBV2 to TRBJ1-6; D is ambiguous. Germline V gives CDR1 SNHLY, CDR2 FYNNEI. The V end lost 8 bases, the J end lost 2 bases, and 10 bases lay between the germline ends. The CDR3 is 14 residues long. CDR3 DNA: TGTGCCAGCGGGAGAGGCGCCTATAATTCACCCCTCCACTTT. It specifies CASGRGAYNSPLHF.

The J gene is TRBJ2-5, the V gene TRBV19; possible D gene TRBD2, 6 bases. Trimming stripped 6 bases from V and 0 bases from J, with 17 bases between. Germline values: CDR1 LNHDA, CDR2 SQIVND (reference sequence). This CDR3 has 16 amino acids. CDR3 region: CASRNSGRGDQETQYF. The DNA for the CDR3 is TGTGCCAGTAGAAATTCCGGGAGAGGGGACCAAGAGACCCAGTACTTC.

The chain recombines TRBV5-1 with TRBJ1-5, with a possible D match to TRBD1 (5 bases). V lost 0 bases and J 0 bases, leaving 10 bases between the germline ends. Germline lookup yields CDR1 SGHRS and CDR2 YFSETQ. This CDR3 has 16 amino acids. The CDR3 nucleotides read TGCGCCAGCAGCTTGGGGACACCGGATAGCAATCAGCCCCAGCATTTT. Amino acid sequence: CASSLGTPDSNQPQHF.

The V gene is TRBV27, the J gene TRBJ2-1; TRBD2 matches at 11 bases. Germline assignment: CDR1 MNHEY and CDR2 SMNVEV (reference sequence). The junction had 6 bases not matched to a gene; V was cut back by 6 bases and J by 5 bases. The CDR3 covers 15 residues. The CDR3 sequence is CASRLAGGFDNEQFF. The CDR3 nucleotides read TGTGCCAGCAGATTAGCGGGGGGGTTCGACAATGAGCAGTTCTTC.

V is TRBV5-5 and J is TRBJ1-1, with TRBD1 matching 7 bases. CDR3 length: 15 residues. Germline V lookup: CDR1 SGHKS, CDR2 YYEKEE (reference sequence). With 1 base clipped from V and 5 bases from J, the junction kept 8 bases outside the gene matches. The chain's CDR3 is CASSLLVGGVTEAFF. CDR3 coding DNA: TGTGCCAGCAGCTTGCTTGTAGGGGGCGTTACTGAAGCTTTCTTT.

This clone was seen only once. The chain is built from TRBV7-9 and TRBJ2-1, with D possibly being TRBD2 (6 bases). CDR1 and CDR2 from the germline V gene are SEHNR and FQNEAQ (reference sequence). V gave up 5 bases and J gave up 8 bases, with 19 bases separating them. The CDR3 totals 15 residues. The CDR3 DNA follows: TGTGCCAGCAGCCGCCCGGGACTGATCTCCCATGAGCAGTTCTTC. This sequence encodes CASSRPGLISHEQFF.

The chain recombines TRBV30 with TRBJ1-5; maybe TRBD1 (6 bases). V shed 0 bases and J shed 1 base, with 10 bases lying between them. From germline, CDR1 is GTSNPN and CDR2 SVGIG (reference sequence). The CDR3 totals 15 residues. The CDR3 reads CAWSVQGLSNQPQHF. The CDR3 DNA reads TGTGCCTGGAGTGTACAGGGATTGAGCAATCAGCCCCAGCATTTT.

This clone has only a few counts. This chain connects TRBV11-2 to TRBJ2-5, with a weak D call TRBD1 (6 bases). V shed 3 bases and J shed 6 bases, with 17 bases lying between them. Germline lookup yields CDR1 SGHAT and CDR2 FQNNGV. The CDR3 is 15 amino acids. The CDR3 here is CASSLLGAQVKTQYF. CDR3 sequence (DNA): TGTGCCAGCAGCTTGTTGGGGGCGCAAGTGAAGACCCAGTACTTC. Together with reference TRBV11-2 and TRBJ2-5, the CDR3 gives the full variable domain: EAGVAQSPRYKIIEKRQSVAFWCNPISGHATLYWYQQILGQGPKLLIQFQNNGVVDDSQLPKDRFSAERLKGVDSTLKIQPAKLEDSAVYLCASSLLGAQVKTQYFGPGTRLLVL.

This clone was observed a handful of times. CDR3 residues: CASSRSGGSNQPQHF. In nucleotides, the CDR3 is TGTGCCAGCAGCCGTAGTGGAGGGAGCAATCAGCCCCAGCATTTT. The chain has TRBV7-9 and TRBJ1-5; no firm D call. The ends were cut back, 5 bases at V and 1 base at J, with 12 bases in the middle. Germline V gene data show CDR1 as SEHNR and CDR2 as FQNEAQ (reference sequence). CDR3 length: 15 amino acids.

The V call is TRBV28, the J call TRBJ2-3; D is undetermined. V shed 0 bases and J shed 0 bases, with 7 bases lying between them. There are 15 residues in the CDR3. Germline V gives CDR1 MDHEN, CDR2 SYDVKM. CDR3 loop: CASSLWQASTDTQYF. DNA for the CDR3: TGTGCCAGCAGTTTATGGCAGGCTAGCACAGATACGCAGTATTTT.